Here is one T cell receptor (beta chain) with its context. Antigen specificity is unknown. A sort by CD45RO/CCR7/CD25/CD127/CD95/CD27 yielded CD4+ naive, central memory, regulatory and stem cell-like memory cells. The source of the sample is a study of beta chain features in type 1 diabetes. Investigators reverse transcribed all isolated RNA, so they sequenced expressed TCRB transcripts. Naive, central memory and regulatory T cell samples produced a mean of about 4 million reads. Measured with immunoSEQ multiplex PCR; TCRdb has only the in-frame clones, and not every one. The sample has 150,000 to 190,000 clones, 10% seen once. Notes on the study in general: People with Type 1 diabetes carried modestly yet significantly shorter TCRB CDR3s in all four CD4+ subsets. In these data, an HLA type influence on TCRB rearrangement remained unresolved.

Germline-derived CDR1 and CDR2 are SGHRS and YFSETQ. The V gene lost 4 bases and the J gene lost 7 bases, with 15 bases spanning the gap. The CDR3 totals 14 residues. The clonotype was recovered from a man under 40 with type 1 diabetes. Sequenced input: central memory CD4+ T cells from blood. The chain carries TRBV5-1 and TRBJ2-1; D perhaps matches TRBD2 (6 bases). The CDR3 region has the DNA TGCGCCAGCAGCCCAGAAGTAGCGGTGAATGAGCAGTTCTTC. This sequence encodes CASSPEVAVNEQFF. Full variable domain (outside the CDR3, taken from reference TRBV5-1 and TRBJ2-1): KAGVTQTPRYLIKTRGQQVTLSCSPISGHRSVSWYQQTPGQGLQFLFEYFSETQRNKGNFPGRFSGRQFSNSRSEMNVSTLELGDSALYLCASSPEVAVNEQFFGPGTRLTVL.